This T cell receptor (beta chain) is from a study of response to subunit inactivated influenza vaccine (dated by TCRdb to the late 2010s). About the full investigation: To follow how T cells responded to a trivalent subunit inactivated influenza vaccine, the researchers relied on deep quantitative profiling of the T cell receptor repertoire.

Beyond this particular receptor, the publication reports: According to the authors, only a limited number of new T cells may be recruited by each seasonal influenza vaccination.

This clonotype was counted between two and nine times. Its antigen remains unidentified. The input lacks base qualities; no much larger clone sits a single base away. Trimmed from V: 3 bases; trimmed from J: 6 bases; junction bases lacking a gene match: 13. The CDR3 runs 17 amino acids, cysteine and phenylalanine included. Just CDR3 DNA is preserved here, 51 bases in frame from base 1. The germline V gene (reference sequence) specifies DFQATT as CDR1 and SNEGSKA as CDR2. The library was made by RT-PCR. Instrument used: Illumina HiSeq 2500. TCRdb applied fastp at Q25 and MiXCR to the public reads, then kept only in-frame beta chains. Under each unique CDR3 protein, matching rows form one entry showing the most common genes and DNA. The sample includes 800,000 to 1,000,000 distinct CDR3 sequences, with roughly 20% observed a single time. About 9.4% of the sample goes to the ten largest clones.

The receptor chain draws on TRBV20-1 and TRBJ2-4, with 11 bases matching TRBD2. The input for sequencing was PBMCs from blood, taken about 5 days after vaccination. The sequence derives from a man in his fifties who received an inactivated influenza vaccine. Donor details come from another sample of the same person, matched by shared clones. CDR3 loop: CSASVLSGGAGRNIQYF. The base sequence is TGCAGTGCTAGTGTACTTAGCGGGGGGGCCGGGAGAAACATTCAGTACTTC.